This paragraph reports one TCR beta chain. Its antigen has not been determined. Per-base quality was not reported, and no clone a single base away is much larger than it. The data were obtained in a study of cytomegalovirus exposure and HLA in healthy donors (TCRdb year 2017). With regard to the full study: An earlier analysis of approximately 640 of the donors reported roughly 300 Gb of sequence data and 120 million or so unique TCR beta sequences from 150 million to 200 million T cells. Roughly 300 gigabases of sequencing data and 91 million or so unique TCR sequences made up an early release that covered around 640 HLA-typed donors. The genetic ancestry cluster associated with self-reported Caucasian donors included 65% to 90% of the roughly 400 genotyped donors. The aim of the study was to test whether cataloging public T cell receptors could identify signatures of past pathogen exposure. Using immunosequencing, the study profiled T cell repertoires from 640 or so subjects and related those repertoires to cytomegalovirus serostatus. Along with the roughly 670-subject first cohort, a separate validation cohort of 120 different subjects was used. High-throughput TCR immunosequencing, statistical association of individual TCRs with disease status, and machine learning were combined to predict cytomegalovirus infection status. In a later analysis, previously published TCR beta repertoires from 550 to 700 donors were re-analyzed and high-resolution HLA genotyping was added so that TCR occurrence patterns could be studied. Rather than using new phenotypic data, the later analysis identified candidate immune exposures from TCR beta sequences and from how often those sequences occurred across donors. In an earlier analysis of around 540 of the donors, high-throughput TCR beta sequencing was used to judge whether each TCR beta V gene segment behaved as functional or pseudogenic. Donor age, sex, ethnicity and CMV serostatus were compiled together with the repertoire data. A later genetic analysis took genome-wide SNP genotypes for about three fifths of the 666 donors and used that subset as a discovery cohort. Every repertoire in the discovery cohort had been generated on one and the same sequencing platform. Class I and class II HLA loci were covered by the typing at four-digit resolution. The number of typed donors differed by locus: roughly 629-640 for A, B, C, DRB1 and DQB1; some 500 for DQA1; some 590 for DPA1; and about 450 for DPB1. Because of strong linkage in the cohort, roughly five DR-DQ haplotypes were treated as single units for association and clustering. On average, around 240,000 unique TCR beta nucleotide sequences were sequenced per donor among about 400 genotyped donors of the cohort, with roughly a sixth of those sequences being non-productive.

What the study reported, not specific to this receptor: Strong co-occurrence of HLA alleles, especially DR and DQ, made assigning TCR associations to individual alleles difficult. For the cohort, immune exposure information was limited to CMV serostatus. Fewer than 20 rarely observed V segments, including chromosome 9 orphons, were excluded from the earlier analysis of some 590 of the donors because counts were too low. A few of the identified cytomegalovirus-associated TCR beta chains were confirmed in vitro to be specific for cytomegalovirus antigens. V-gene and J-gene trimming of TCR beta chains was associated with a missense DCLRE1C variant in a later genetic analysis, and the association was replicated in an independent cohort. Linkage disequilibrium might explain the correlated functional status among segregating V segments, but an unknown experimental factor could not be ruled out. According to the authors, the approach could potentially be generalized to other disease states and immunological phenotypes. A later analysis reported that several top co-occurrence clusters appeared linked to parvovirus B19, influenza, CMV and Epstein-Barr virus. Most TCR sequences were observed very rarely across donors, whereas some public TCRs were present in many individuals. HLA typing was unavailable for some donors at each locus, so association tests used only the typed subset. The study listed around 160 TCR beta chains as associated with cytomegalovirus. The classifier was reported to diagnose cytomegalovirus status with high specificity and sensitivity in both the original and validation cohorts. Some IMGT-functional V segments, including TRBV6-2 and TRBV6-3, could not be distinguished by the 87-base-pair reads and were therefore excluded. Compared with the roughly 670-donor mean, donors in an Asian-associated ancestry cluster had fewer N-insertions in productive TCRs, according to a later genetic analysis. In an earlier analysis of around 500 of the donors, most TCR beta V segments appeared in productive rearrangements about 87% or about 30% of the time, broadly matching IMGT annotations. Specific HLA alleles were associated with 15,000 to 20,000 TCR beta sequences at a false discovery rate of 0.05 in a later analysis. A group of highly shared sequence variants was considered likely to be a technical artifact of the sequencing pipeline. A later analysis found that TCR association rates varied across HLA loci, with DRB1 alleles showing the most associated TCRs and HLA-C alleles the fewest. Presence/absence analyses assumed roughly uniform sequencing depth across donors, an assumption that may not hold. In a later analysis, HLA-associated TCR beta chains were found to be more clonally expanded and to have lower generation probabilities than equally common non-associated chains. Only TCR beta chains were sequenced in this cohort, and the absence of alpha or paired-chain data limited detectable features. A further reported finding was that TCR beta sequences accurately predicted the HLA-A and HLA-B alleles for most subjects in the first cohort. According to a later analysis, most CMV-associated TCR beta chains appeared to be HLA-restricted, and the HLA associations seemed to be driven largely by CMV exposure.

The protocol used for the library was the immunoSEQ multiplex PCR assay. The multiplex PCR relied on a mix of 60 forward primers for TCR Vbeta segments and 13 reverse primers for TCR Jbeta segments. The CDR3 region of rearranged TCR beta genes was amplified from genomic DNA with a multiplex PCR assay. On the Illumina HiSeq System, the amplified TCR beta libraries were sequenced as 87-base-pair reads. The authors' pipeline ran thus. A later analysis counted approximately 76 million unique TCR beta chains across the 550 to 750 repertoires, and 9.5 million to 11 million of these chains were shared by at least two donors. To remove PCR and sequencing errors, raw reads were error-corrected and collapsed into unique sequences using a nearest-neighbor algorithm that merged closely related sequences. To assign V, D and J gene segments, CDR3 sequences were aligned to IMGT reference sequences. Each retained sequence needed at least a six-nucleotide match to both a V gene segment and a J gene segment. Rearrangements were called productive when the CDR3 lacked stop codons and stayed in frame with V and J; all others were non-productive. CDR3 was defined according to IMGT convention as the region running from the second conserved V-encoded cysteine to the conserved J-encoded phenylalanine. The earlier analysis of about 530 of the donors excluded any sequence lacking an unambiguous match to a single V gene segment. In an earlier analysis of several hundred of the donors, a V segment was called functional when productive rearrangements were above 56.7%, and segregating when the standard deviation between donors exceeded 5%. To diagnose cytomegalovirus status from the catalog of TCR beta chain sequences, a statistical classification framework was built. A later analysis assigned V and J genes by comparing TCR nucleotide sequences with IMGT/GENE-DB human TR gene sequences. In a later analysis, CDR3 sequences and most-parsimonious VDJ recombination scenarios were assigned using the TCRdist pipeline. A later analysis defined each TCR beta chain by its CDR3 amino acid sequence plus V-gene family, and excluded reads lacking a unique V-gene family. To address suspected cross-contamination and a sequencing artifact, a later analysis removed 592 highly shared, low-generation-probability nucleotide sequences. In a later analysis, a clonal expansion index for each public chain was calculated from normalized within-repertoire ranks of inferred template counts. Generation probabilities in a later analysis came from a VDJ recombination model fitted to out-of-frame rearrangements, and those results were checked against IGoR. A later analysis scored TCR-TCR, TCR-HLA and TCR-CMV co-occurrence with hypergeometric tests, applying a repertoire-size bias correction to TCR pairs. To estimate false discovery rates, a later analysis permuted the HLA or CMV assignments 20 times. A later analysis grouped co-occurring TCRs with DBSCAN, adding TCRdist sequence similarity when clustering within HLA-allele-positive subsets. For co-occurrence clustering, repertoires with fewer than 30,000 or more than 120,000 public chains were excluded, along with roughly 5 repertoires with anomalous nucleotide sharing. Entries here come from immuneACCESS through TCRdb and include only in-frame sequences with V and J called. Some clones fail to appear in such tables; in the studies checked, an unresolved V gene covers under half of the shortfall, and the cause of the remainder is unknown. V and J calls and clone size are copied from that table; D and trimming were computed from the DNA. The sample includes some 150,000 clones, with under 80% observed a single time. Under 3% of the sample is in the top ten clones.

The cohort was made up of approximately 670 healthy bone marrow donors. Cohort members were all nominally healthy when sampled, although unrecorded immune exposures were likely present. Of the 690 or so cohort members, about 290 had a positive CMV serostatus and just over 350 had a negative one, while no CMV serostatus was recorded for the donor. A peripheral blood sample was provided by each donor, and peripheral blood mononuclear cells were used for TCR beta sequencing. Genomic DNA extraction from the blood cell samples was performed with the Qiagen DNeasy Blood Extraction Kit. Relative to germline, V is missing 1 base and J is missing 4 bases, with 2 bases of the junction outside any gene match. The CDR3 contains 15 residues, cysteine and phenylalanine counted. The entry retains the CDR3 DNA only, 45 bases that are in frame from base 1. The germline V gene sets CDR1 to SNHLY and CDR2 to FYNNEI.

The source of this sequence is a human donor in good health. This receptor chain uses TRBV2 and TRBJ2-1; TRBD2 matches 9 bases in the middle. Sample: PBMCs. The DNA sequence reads TGTGCCAGCAGTGAAGGACTAGCGGTGTACAATGAGCAGTTCTTC. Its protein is CASSEGLAVYNEQFF. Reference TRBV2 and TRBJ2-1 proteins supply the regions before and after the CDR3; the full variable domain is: EPEVTQTPSHQVTQMGQEVILRCVPISNHLYFYWYRQILGQKVEFLVSFYNNEISEKSEIFDDQFSVERPDGSNFTLKIRSTKLEDSAMYFCASSEGLAVYNEQFFGPGTRLTVL.